The present T cell receptor (beta chain) was sequenced within a study of shared clonotypes between healthy human individuals. In the study overall: Per donor, three plates held CD4 naive cells, three held CD4 memory, two held CD8 naive and one held CD8 memory.

The method was immunoSEQ multiplex PCR; TCRdb's version includes in-frame clones alone and lacks a portion of them. In the table there are 2.3 million or so clones, more than 85% of which are singletons. V lost 4 bases to trimming and J lost 1 base; unmatched junction nucleotides: 7. The germline gives CDR1 SGHNT, CDR2 YYREEE (reference sequence). This CDR3 region has 15 residues. A remark on this clone: Its antigen is still unknown.

Regarding the study as a whole: Researchers sampled only blood; tissue repertoires likely differ. Relative to their counterparts shared across all four donors, non-shared clonotypes exhibited diminished generation probabilities.

J is TRBJ2-5 and V is TRBV5-4; TRBD1 agrees at 7 bases. The material sequenced was naive CD4+ T cells from PBMCs. Subset of the sample: CD45RA+ positively selected. This receptor was identified in a man aged 18 to 35 in good health. Some clones in this sample may be carry-over from other donors' samples. CDR3 region: CASSPGQTFQETQYF. CDR3 DNA sequence: TGTGCCAGCAGCCCGGGACAGACTTTCCAAGAGACCCAGTACTTC. Using reference TRBV5-4 and TRBJ2-5 for the parts outside the CDR3, the full variable domain is ETGVTQSPTHLIKTRGQQVTLRCSSQSGHNTVSWYQQALGQGPQFIFQYYREEENGRGNFPPRFSGLQFPNYSSELNVNALELDDSALYLCASSPGQTFQETQYFGPGTRLLVL.